This T cell receptor (beta chain) is drawn from a study of blood T cell repertoires in COVID-19. This clone was counted only a few times. V was pared by 6 bases and J by 4 bases, with 7 bases of the junction left unmatched. Per the germline V gene, CDR1 is MGHDK and CDR2 is SYGVNS. The CDR3 spans 15 residues. In the study's own analysis: Amplification from reference gene primers served as the basis for estimated nucleated cell counts. Using immunoSEQ multiplex PCR, the repertoire was profiled, and TCRdb retains in-frame clones only, with some absent. The V and J calls and clone size come from that table; D and trimming were worked out from the DNA. The sample includes 50,000 to 55,000 clones, 75% to 90% of them seen just once.

The receptor was isolated from a man older than 75 with acute or convalescent COVID-19. The sequenced sample was peripheral blood. The chain joins TRBV25-1 to TRBJ1-5; 9 bases map to TRBD1. CDR3 nucleotide sequence: TGTGCCAGCAGGCCGGGACAGGGAAGGAATCAGCCCCAGCATTTT. Residues: CASRPGQGRNQPQHF.